This is a list of T cell receptor beta chains from one sample in a study of blood T cell repertoires in COVID-19. Measured with immunoSEQ multiplex PCR; TCRdb has only the in-frame clones, and not every one. The table includes approximately 200,000 clones, approximately 87% detected once. The sequencing input was peripheral blood. These receptors all stem from a man aged 55 to 70 who had recovered from COVID-19. Each CDR3 is given with its conserved first and last residue. Fields, in order: V gene, clone size, D gene, J gene, CDR3 DNA, CDR3 protein. A D gene is named only where the DNA matches it firmly. Size is stated for part of the rows, as once, few or many counts, or as a class when the clone is expanded.

v_call: TRBV27; clone_size: .; d_call: .; j_call: TRBJ1-2; cdr3_nt: TGTGCCAGCAGTTTAGTGGTAGGGGGTAACTATGGCTACACCTTC; cdr3_aa: CASSLVVGGNYGYTF
v_call: TRBV11-2; clone_size: .; d_call: TRBD1; j_call: TRBJ1-2; cdr3_nt: TGTGCCAGCAGCGTAATACCGGGACAGGGTGGCTACACCTTC; cdr3_aa: CASSVIPGQGGYTF
v_call: TRBV5-1; clone_size: .; d_call: .; j_call: TRBJ1-3; cdr3_nt: TGCGCCAGCAGCTTGGACGGCCAGGGAGGCACCATATATTTT; cdr3_aa: CASSLDGQGGTIYF
v_call: TRBV28; clone_size: .; d_call: TRBD1; j_call: TRBJ1-5; cdr3_nt: TGTGCCAGCACCCCAGGCGGGACAGCCCAGCCCCAGCATTTT; cdr3_aa: CASTPGGTAQPQHF
v_call: TRBV19; clone_size: .; d_call: .; j_call: TRBJ1-5; cdr3_nt: TGTGCCAGTACCTGGACACATAATCCTTATAGCAATCAGCCCCAGCATTTT; cdr3_aa: CASTWTHNPYSNQPQHF
v_call: TRBV30; clone_size: .; d_call: .; j_call: TRBJ2-3; cdr3_nt: TGTGCCTCTACCGCCGGGACAAGACTCACAGATACGCAGTATTTT; cdr3_aa: CASTAGTRLTDTQYF
v_call: TRBV30; clone_size: .; d_call: .; j_call: TRBJ1-2; cdr3_nt: TGTGCCTGCCAGGGGCGGCACTATGGCTACACCTTC; cdr3_aa: CACQGRHYGYTF
v_call: TRBV5-1; clone_size: .; d_call: TRBD1; j_call: TRBJ1-2; cdr3_nt: TGCGCCAGCAGCACCTCAGGGGGCGACTATGGCTACACCTTC; cdr3_aa: CASSTSGGDYGYTF
v_call: TRBV30; clone_size: .; d_call: .; j_call: TRBJ2-7; cdr3_nt: TGTGCCTGGAATCGTGAGGGAAGCAACGAGCAGTACTTC; cdr3_aa: CAWNREGSNEQYF
v_call: TRBV6-5; clone_size: .; d_call: .; j_call: TRBJ2-6; cdr3_nt: TGTGCCAGCAGGGACAGCCCCTCTGGGGCCAACGTCCTGACTTTC; cdr3_aa: CASRDSPSGANVLTF
v_call: TRBV6-2/TRBV6-3; clone_size: .; d_call: TRBD1; j_call: TRBJ2-5; cdr3_nt: TGTGCCAGCAGTTATGGGACAGTGGGCTCCCAAGAGACCCAGTACTTC; cdr3_aa: CASSYGTVGSQETQYF
v_call: TRBV10-3; clone_size: .; d_call: TRBD1; j_call: TRBJ1-4; cdr3_nt: TGTGCCATCGGCCCTAAGGGACAGGACGGAGAAAAACTGTTTTTT; cdr3_aa: CAIGPKGQDGEKLFF
v_call: TRBV3-1/TRBV3-2; clone_size: .; d_call: .; j_call: TRBJ2-7; cdr3_nt: TGTGCCAGCAGCCAAGGGGCTGGCGCCTACGAGCAGTACTTC; cdr3_aa: CASSQGAGAYEQYF
v_call: TRBV10-3; clone_size: .; d_call: TRBD1; j_call: TRBJ2-6; cdr3_nt: TGTGCCATCAGCCTACAGGGGTCTGGGGCCAACGTCCTGACTTTC; cdr3_aa: CAISLQGSGANVLTF
v_call: TRBV9; clone_size: .; d_call: TRBD1; j_call: TRBJ2-1; cdr3_nt: TGTGCCAGCAGCCCCAGACAGGGGAGCTCCTACAATGAGCAGTTCTTC; cdr3_aa: CASSPRQGSSYNEQFF
v_call: TRBV7-6; clone_size: few; d_call: .; j_call: TRBJ2-3; cdr3_nt: TGTGCCAGCAGCTTTCTCCTAGCGACTAGCACAGATACGCAGTATTTT; cdr3_aa: CASSFLLATSTDTQYF
v_call: TRBV5-1; clone_size: .; d_call: .; j_call: TRBJ2-1; cdr3_nt: TGCGCCAGTAGACTAGAACGTCTGGCGAATGAGCAGTTCTTC; cdr3_aa: CASRLERLANEQFF
v_call: TRBV30; clone_size: .; d_call: TRBD1; j_call: TRBJ1-1; cdr3_nt: TGTGCCTGGAGTGCTACCTCCGGGACAGGGGGCAGAGGGGCTTTCTTT; cdr3_aa: CAWSATSGTGGRGAFF